The 28 T cell receptor beta chains below were found in one sample sequenced in a study of T cells after yellow fever vaccination. TCRdb processed the 5' RACE reads anew with MiXCR; each CDR3 protein has one entry. Here the sample spans about 630,000 distinct CDR3 sequences, approximately 13% being singletons. Source: PBMCs, taken on the day of the yellow fever booster vaccination. These receptors came from a man aged 30-40 years who received the YFV17D yellow fever vaccine.

V and J are TRBV19 and TRBJ2-1, with 12 positions matching TRBD2. Unmatched junction bases numbered 12, after V lost 7 bases and J lost 5 bases. Germline CDR1 and CDR2: LNHDA and SQIVND (reference sequence). The CDR3 sequence is 17 residues long. CDR3 coding DNA: TGTGCCAGTACCCGAGATGGACTAGCGGGACTGAACAATGAGCAGTTCTTC. Protein: CASTRDGLAGLNNEQFF.

This clonotype was counted ten times or more. This rearrangement joins TRBV7-2 to TRBJ2-2; 10 bases map to TRBD2. Germline V gives CDR1 SGHTA, CDR2 FQGNSA. Losses at the gene ends were 5 bases for V and 6 bases for J; bases not matched to a gene: 6. This CDR3 is 15 amino acids long. In DNA form, the CDR3 reads TGTGCCAGCAGCCGGTCTAGCGGGAGTGCCGGGGAGCTGTTTTTT. Its protein is CASSRSSGSAGELFF.

V and J are TRBV4-3 and TRBJ2-3, with a possible D match to TRBD2 (6 bases). Trimming took off 0 bases at V and 1 base at J, with 8 bases between the two ends. The CDR3 covers 15 residues. CDR1 LGHNA and CDR2 YSLEER come from the germline V gene. The CDR3 protein is CASSQDASGTDTQYF. In DNA form, the CDR3 reads TGCGCCAGCAGCCAAGATGCTAGCGGCACAGATACGCAGTATTTT.

This chain joins TRBV28 and TRBJ1-1; D is unclear. This CDR3 has 15 residues. Germline CDR1 reads MDHEN; CDR2 reads SYDVKM. V was clipped by 3 bases and J by 0 bases, with 11 bases between them. The CDR3 nucleotides read TGTGCCAGCAGTTTGTTCGACACTTTGAACACTGAAGCTTTCTTT. This sequence encodes CASSLFDTLNTEAFF. The full variable domain, with the rest looked up from reference TRBV28 and TRBJ1-1, is DVKVTQSSRYLVKRTGEKVFLECVQDMDHENMFWYRQDPGLGLRLIYFSYDVKMKEKGDIPEGYSVSREKKERFSLILESASTNQTSMYLCASSLFDTLNTEAFFGQGTRLTVV.

The V gene is TRBV19, the J gene TRBJ2-2, with 8 bases aligning to TRBD2. The CDR3 sequence is 15 residues long. The germline CDR1 and CDR2 sequences are LNHDA and SQIVND (reference sequence). V shed 5 bases, J shed 7 bases, and the junction held 9 bases outside the gene matches. CDR3: CASSESGRVGGELFF. DNA of the CDR3: TGTGCCAGTAGTGAGAGCGGGAGAGTAGGCGGGGAGCTGTTTTTT.

This clonotype came up a few times. The V gene is TRBV7-9, the J gene TRBJ2-1, with 12 bases identical to TRBD1. Germline V lookup: CDR1 SEHNR, CDR2 FQNEAQ (reference sequence). V gave up 5 bases and J gave up 8 bases; unmatched junction bases: 13. This CDR3 has 17 residues. The CDR3 DNA reads TGTGCCAGCAGCACCGGGACAGGGGGCTTGAGGGGAGATGAGCAGTTCTTC. Translating gives CASSTGTGGLRGDEQFF.

This clonotype was seen many times. The chain couples TRBV20-1 to TRBJ2-1, with 7 positions matching TRBD2. Germline V gene sequence: CDR1 DFQATT, CDR2 SNEGSKA (reference sequence). The V and J ends lost 6 bases and 15 bases, in that order; junction bases with no gene match: 14. The CDR3 has 12 residues. The CDR3 is CSASHLGGNLFF. The CDR3, as DNA: TGCAGTGCCTCCCATCTGGGAGGGAATCTGTTCTTC.

This clonotype was observed a few times. V is TRBV10-2 and J is TRBJ1-5; D perhaps matches TRBD1 (5 bases). V was clipped by 0 bases and J by 0 bases, with 9 bases between them. The germline CDR1 and CDR2 sequences are WSHSY and SAAADI. CDR3 length: 16 amino acids. The chain's CDR3 is CASSESGTDSNQPQHF. The CDR3 DNA reads TGCGCCAGCAGTGAGTCCGGGACGGATAGCAATCAGCCCCAGCATTTT.

This clonotype has just a few counts. J is TRBJ2-3 and V is TRBV4-3; D uncertain. V lost 0 bases and J 7 bases, leaving 11 bases between the germline ends. The CDR3 is made up of 14 amino acids. CDR1 and CDR2 (germline): LGHNA, YSLEER. In DNA, the CDR3 is TGCGCCAGCAGCCAAGAAATTCAAGGTCATACGCAGTATTTT. This sequence encodes CASSQEIQGHTQYF.

J is TRBJ1-1 and V is TRBV12-3 or TRBV12-4; D is possibly TRBD1 (5 bases). The CDR3 has 14 residues. Trimming left V 3 bases short and J 1 base short, with 9 bases between. As DNA, the CDR3 is TGTGCCAGCAGTTTGGGGGATGCGAACACTGAAGCTTTCTTT. As protein: CASSLGDANTEAFF.

This clonotype was seen many times. The CDR3 nucleotides read TGCAGTGTCTGGACAGGGGGCAGACTAGCTGATACGCAGTATTTT. This encodes CSVWTGGRLADTQYF. The chain employs TRBV20-1 and TRBJ2-3; TRBD1 agrees at 11 bases. This CDR3 is 15 amino acids long. Trimming removed 7 bases from V and 6 bases from J; junction bases left unmatched: 12. Germline loops: CDR1 DFQATT, CDR2 SNEGSKA (reference sequence).

In its sample, this clonotype was seen many times. This chain connects TRBV6-1 to TRBJ2-7, with 10 bases lining up with TRBD2. The CDR3 spans 16 residues. The germline CDR1 and CDR2 sequences are MNHNS and SASEGT. Trimming took 6 bases from V and 3 from J; bases not matched to a gene: 11. For the CDR3, the DNA is TGTGCCAGCAGCGCCACCCCCCTAGCGGGGGTCTACGAGCAGTACTTC. It yields the protein CASSATPLAGVYEQYF.

The chain joins TRBV6-1 to TRBJ2-1; 10 bases line up with TRBD1. Germline V gene sequence: CDR1 MNHNS, CDR2 SASEGT. The CDR3 has 15 amino acids. J was trimmed by 8 bases and V by 6 bases; bases with no gene match: 10. This CDR3 is CASSDGGTGVDEQFF. The CDR3 bases are TGTGCCAGCAGCGACGGGGGGACAGGGGTCGATGAGCAGTTCTTC.

In this sample, this clonotype turned up a few times. The chain employs TRBV12-3 or TRBV12-4 and TRBJ2-7, with D possibly matching TRBD1 (6 bases). The ends were cut back, 6 bases at V and 0 bases at J, with 12 bases in the middle. The CDR3 sequence is 14 residues long. CDR3 in DNA: TGTGCCAGCAGGAACTTAGGGGGCTCCTACGAGCAGTACTTC. Translating gives CASRNLGGSYEQYF.

V and J are TRBV30 and TRBJ2-5; no clear D. Germline loops: CDR1 GTSNPN, CDR2 SVGIG (reference sequence). Deletions cut 2 bases from V and 2 bases from J, with 6 bases between. This CDR3 is 12 amino acids long. CDR3 nucleotides: TGTGCCTGGAGTTTAAGTCAAGAGACCCAGTACTTC. Its translation is CAWSLSQETQYF.

This clonotype was observed a few times. V is TRBV7-8 and J is TRBJ2-1, with TRBD2 matching over 7 bases. CDR3 length equals 15 residues. Trimming took 3 bases from V and 7 from J; bases not matched to a gene: 9. Germline V gene data show CDR1 as SGHVS and CDR2 as FQNEAQ. The DNA for the CDR3 is TGTGCCAGCAGCTTTGGGGGGAGGGCCAGGAATGAGCAGTTCTTC. It specifies CASSFGGRARNEQFF.

V usage is TRBV11-2 and J usage is TRBJ1-5, with D tentatively TRBD1 (5 bases). CDR1 is SGHAT, CDR2 FQNNGV, per germline. This CDR3 spans 18 amino acids. The V end was cut by 5 bases, the J end by 2 bases, with 22 bases between. The DNA of the CDR3 is TGTGCCAGCAGCCCGGGGGAGGGTGGGCGCTCACGCAATCAGCCCCAGCATTTT. It translates to CASSPGEGGRSRNQPQHF.

This clonotype was found a few times. The CDR3 coding sequence is TGTGCCAGCAGCTCCCGGGACAGGGATCTTTATCAGCCCCAGCATTTT. It is translated as CASSSRDRDLYQPQHF. The chain recombines TRBV5-6 with TRBJ1-5; 9 nucleotides line up with TRBD1. There are 16 residues in the CDR3. Losses at the gene ends were 3 bases for V and 5 bases for J; bases not matched to a gene: 9. Per the germline V gene, CDR1 is SGHDT and CDR2 is YYEEEE.

This clonotype appeared a few times. The gene calls are TRBV28 and TRBJ1-1; D not certain. The germline V gene encodes CDR1 MDHEN and CDR2 SYDVKM. Trimming shortened V by 4 bases and J by 5 bases, and 17 bases separated the two germline ends. The CDR3 contains 15 residues. The CDR3 reads CASSSSSAVGTEAFF. Here the CDR3 DNA reads TGTGCCAGCAGTTCGTCCAGCGCGGTTGGGACTGAAGCTTTCTTT.

The CDR3 spells CASSLATGPRPYEQYF. The CDR3 DNA is TGTGCCAGCAGCTTAGCCACGGGACCGCGCCCCTACGAGCAGTACTTC. The chain recombines TRBV7-6 with TRBJ2-7; D may correspond to TRBD1 or TRBD2 (5 bases each). The V end was cut by 0 bases, the J end by 2 bases, with 14 bases between. Looked up from germline, CDR1 is SGHVS and CDR2 is FNYEAQ. The length of the CDR3 is 16 residues.

This clonotype was observed a few times. This chain connects TRBV6-5 to TRBJ2-7; D may match TRBD1 or TRBD2 (5 bases each). The germline V gene has CDR1 MNHEY and CDR2 SVGAGI. Deletions cut 0 bases from V and 5 bases from J, with 11 bases between. This CDR3 region has 14 residues. CDR3 bases: TGTGCCAGCAGTTACTCGAGCCGGGGCCACGAGCAGTACTTC. Translating gives CASSYSSRGHEQYF.

V is TRBV6-5 and J is TRBJ1-6, with TRBD1 matching over 7 bases. CDR3 length equals 15 residues. Per germline, CDR1 MNHEY and CDR2 SVGAGI. V was pared by 0 bases and J by 9 bases, with 5 bases of the junction left unmatched. The CDR3 nucleotides are TGTGCCAGCAGTTACTCGTTGGGACAGACTTCACCCCTCCACTTT. Translation: CASSYSLGQTSPLHF.

V is TRBV4-3 and J is TRBJ2-5; 7 bases map to TRBD2. Germline CDR1 reads LGHNA; CDR2 reads YSLEER. This CDR3 has 15 amino acids. Trimming took 1 base from V and 4 from J; bases not matched to a gene: 6. CDR3 amino acids: CASSQVLRERETQYF. The CDR3 bases are TGCGCCAGCAGCCAAGTCCTGCGGGAGAGAGAGACCCAGTACTTC.

The chain combines TRBV7-9 with TRBJ2-7; D unresolved. CDR3 length equals 12 residues. Germline values: CDR1 SEHNR, CDR2 FQNEAQ (reference sequence). Trimming cost V 5 bases and J 4 bases, with 9 bases left between them. Here the CDR3 reads CASSTGMYEQYF. CDR3 DNA sequence: TGTGCCAGCAGCACCGGAATGTACGAGCAGTACTTC.

The chain couples TRBV6-2 or TRBV6-3 to TRBJ1-1; D gene uncertain. Germline V gene data show CDR1 as MNHEY and CDR2 as SVGEGT. CDR3 length: 13 amino acids. V lost 2 bases to trimming and J lost 4 bases, with 8 bases between them. The CDR3 spells CASSYPHITEAFF. CDR3 bases: TGTGCCAGCAGTTACCCGCATATCACTGAAGCTTTCTTT.

This clonotype was seen only a few times. The chain carries TRBV20-1 and TRBJ2-5; D is perhaps TRBD2 (6 bases). V lost 3 bases, J lost 5 bases, and 16 bases lay in between. The germline V gene encodes CDR1 DFQATT and CDR2 SNEGSKA (reference sequence). There are 14 residues in the CDR3. CDR3 DNA sequence: TGCAGTGCTAGTGGCGGGGTGGTCGGTGAGACCCAGTACTTC. This codes for CSASGGVVGETQYF.

This clonotype turned up a few times. The rearrangement uses TRBV29-1 and TRBJ2-7; D is unclear. The V end lost 4 bases, the J end lost 0 bases, and 10 bases lay between the germline ends. CDR1 SQVTM and CDR2 ANQGSEA come from the germline V gene. The CDR3 sequence is 13 residues long. CDR3 DNA: TGCAGCGTTGTATTGGCGAACTCCTACGAGCAGTACTTC. Amino acid sequence: CSVVLANSYEQYF.

The chain uses TRBV11-2 and TRBJ2-4, with 7 bases matching TRBD2. The CDR3 runs to 18 residues. Looked up from germline, CDR1 is SGHAT and CDR2 is FQNNGV. After removal of 0 bases from V and 1 base from J, the junction contained 9 bases not matched to a gene. CDR3 sequence reads: CASSLEGRGSSAKNIQYF. CDR3 nucleotides: TGTGCCAGCAGCTTAGAGGGGAGGGGCAGTTCGGCCAAAAACATTCAGTACTTC.